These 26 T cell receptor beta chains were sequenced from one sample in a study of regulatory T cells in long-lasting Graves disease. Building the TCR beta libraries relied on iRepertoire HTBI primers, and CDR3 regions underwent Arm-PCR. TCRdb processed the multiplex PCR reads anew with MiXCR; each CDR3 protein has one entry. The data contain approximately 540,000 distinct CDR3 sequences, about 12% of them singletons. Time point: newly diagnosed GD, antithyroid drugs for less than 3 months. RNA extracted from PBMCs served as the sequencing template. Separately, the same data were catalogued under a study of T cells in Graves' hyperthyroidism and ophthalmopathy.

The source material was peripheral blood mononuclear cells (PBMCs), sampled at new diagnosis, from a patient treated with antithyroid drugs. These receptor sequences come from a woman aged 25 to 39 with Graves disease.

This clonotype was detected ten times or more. In DNA form, the CDR3 reads TGTGCCAGCAGCTTGGGACAGGGTCTCGGCTATGGCTACACCTTC. As protein: CASSLGQGLGYGYTF. The chain employs TRBV7-9 and TRBJ1-2; 9 nucleotides line up with TRBD1. The CDR3 loop spans 15 amino acids. The V segment lost 3 bases and the J segment 4 bases; nucleotides outside the gene matches: 6. CDR1 and CDR2 from the germline V gene are SEHNR and FQNEAQ (reference sequence).

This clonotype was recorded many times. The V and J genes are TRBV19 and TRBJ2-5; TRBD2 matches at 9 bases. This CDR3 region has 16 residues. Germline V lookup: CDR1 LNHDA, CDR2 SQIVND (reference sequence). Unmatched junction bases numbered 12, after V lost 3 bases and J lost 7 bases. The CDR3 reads CASSMTSGGGFGTQYF. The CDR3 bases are TGTGCCAGTAGTATGACTAGCGGAGGAGGTTTTGGGACCCAGTACTTC.

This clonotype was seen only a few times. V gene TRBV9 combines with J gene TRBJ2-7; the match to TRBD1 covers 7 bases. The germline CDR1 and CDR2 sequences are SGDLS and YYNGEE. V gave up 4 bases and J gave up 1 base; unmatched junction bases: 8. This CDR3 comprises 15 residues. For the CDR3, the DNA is TGTGCCAGCAGCCTAGGACAGGATGGTTCCTACGAGCAGTACTTC. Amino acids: CASSLGQDGSYEQYF. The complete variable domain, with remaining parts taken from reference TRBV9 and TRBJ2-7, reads DSGVTQTPKHLITATGQRVTLRCSPRSGDLSVYWYQQSLDQGLQFLIQYYNGEERAKGNILERFSAQQFPDLHSELNLSSLELGDSALYFCASSLGQDGSYEQYFGPGTRLTVT.

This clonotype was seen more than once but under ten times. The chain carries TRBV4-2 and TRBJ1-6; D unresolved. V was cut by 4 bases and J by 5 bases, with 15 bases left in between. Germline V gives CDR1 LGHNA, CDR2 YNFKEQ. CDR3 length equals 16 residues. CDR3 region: CASSRRLEANNSPLHF. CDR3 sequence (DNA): TGTGCCAGCAGCCGTAGGCTAGAGGCTAATAATTCACCCCTCCACTTT.

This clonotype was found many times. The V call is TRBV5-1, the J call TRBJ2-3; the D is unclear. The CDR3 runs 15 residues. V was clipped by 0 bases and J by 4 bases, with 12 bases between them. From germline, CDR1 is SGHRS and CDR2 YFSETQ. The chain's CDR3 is CASSLGVSLADTQYF. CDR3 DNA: TGCGCCAGCAGCTTGGGGGTTTCTTTGGCAGATACGCAGTATTTT. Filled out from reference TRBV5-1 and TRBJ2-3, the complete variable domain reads KAGVTQTPRYLIKTRGQQVTLSCSPISGHRSVSWYQQTPGQGLQFLFEYFSETQRNKGNFPGRFSGRQFSNSRSEMNVSTLELGDSALYLCASSLGVSLADTQYFGPGTRLTVL.

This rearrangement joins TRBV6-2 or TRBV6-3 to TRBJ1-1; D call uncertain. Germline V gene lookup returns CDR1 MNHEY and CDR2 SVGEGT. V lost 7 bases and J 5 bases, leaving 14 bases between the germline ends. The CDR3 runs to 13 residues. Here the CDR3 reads CASIMSGDTEAFF. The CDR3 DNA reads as TGTGCCAGCATTATGTCTGGGGATACTGAAGCTTTCTTT.

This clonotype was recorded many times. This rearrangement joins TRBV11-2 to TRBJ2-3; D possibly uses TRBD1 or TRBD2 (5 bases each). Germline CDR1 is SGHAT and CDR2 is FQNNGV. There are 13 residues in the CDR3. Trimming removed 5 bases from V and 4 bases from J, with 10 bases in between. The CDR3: CASSPGRADTQYF. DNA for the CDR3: TGTGCCAGCAGCCCGGGACGCGCAGATACGCAGTATTTT.

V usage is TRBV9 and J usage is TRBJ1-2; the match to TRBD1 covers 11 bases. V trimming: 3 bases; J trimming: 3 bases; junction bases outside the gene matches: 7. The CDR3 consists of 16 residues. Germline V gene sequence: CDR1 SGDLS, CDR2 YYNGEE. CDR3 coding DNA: TGTGCCAGCAGCGGTGGACAGGGGGCGTTTTACTATGGCTACACCTTC. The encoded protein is CASSGGQGAFYYGYTF.

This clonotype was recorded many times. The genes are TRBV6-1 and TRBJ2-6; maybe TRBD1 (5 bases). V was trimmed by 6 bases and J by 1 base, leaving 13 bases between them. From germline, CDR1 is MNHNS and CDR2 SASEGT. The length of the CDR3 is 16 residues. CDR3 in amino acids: CASSRYQGSGANVLTF. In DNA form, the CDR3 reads TGTGCCAGCAGCAGATATCAGGGTTCTGGGGCCAACGTCCTGACTTTC.

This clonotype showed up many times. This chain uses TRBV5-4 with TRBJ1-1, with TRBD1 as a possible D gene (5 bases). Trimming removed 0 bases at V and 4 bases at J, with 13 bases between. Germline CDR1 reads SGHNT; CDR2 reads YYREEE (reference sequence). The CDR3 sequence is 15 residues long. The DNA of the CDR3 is TGTGCCAGCAGCTTGGGTGGCCCCGGGGCCACTGAAGCTTTCTTT. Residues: CASSLGGPGATEAFF.

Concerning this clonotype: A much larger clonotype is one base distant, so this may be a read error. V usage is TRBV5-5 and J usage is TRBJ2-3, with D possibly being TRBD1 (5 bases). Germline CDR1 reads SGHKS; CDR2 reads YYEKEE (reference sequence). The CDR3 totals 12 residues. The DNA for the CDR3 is TGTGCCAGCAGCTTGGTGACAGATACGCGGTATTTT. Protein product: CASSLVTDTRYF.

The CDR3: CASSIRSSGANVLTF. The CDR3 DNA follows: TGTGCCAGTAGTATTAGGAGCTCTGGGGCCAACGTCCTGACTTTC. The V call is TRBV19, the J call TRBJ2-6; D gene unclear. V was trimmed by 3 bases and J by 0 bases, leaving 6 bases between them. This CDR3 spans 15 amino acids. Germline CDR1 is LNHDA and CDR2 is SQIVND (reference sequence).

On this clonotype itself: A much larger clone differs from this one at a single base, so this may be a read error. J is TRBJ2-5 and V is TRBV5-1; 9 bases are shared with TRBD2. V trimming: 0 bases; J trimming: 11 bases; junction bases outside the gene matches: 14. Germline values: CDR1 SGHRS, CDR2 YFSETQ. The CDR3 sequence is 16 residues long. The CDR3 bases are TGCGCCAGCAGCTTGGTTGTAGCGGGAGTCTACAATGAGCAGTACTTC. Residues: CASSLVVAGVYNEQYF.

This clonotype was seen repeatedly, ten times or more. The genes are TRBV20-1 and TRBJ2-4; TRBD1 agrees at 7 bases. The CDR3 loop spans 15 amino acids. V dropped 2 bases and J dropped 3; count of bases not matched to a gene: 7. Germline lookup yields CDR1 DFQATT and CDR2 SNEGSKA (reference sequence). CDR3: CSARSYRGGKNIQYF. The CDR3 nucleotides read TGCAGTGCTAGATCCTACAGGGGTGGCAAAAACATTCAGTACTTC.

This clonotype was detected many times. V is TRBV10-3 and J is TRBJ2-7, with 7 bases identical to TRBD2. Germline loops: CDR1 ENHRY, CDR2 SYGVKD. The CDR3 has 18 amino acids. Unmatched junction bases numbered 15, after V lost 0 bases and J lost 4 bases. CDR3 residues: CAISESKDPRGVIYEQYF. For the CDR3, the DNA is TGTGCCATCAGTGAGTCGAAGGACCCCCGGGGGGTTATATACGAGCAGTACTTC.

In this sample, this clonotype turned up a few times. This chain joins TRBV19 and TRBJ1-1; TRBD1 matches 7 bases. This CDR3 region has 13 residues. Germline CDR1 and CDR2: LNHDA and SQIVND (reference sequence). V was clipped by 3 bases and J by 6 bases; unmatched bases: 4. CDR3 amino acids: CASSISGTAEAFF. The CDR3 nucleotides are TGTGCCAGTAGTATTTCGGGGACAGCTGAAGCTTTCTTT.

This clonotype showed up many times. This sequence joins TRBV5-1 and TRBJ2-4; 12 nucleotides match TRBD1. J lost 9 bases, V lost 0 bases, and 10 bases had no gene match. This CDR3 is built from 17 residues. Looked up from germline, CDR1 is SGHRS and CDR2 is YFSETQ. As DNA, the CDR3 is TGCGCCAGCAGCTTGGGAACCGGGACAGGGGGCTTGGTCATTCAGTACTTC. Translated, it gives CASSLGTGTGGLVIQYF. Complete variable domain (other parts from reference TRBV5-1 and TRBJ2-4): KAGVTQTPRYLIKTRGQQVTLSCSPISGHRSVSWYQQTPGQGLQFLFEYFSETQRNKGNFPGRFSGRQFSNSRSEMNVSTLELGDSALYLCASSLGTGTGGLVIQYFGAGTRLSVL.

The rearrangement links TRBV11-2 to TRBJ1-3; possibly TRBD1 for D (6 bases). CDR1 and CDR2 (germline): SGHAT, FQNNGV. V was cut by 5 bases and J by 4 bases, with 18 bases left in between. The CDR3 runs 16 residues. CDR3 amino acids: CASSAGQPGLGNTIYF. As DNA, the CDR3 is TGTGCCAGCAGCGCGGGACAACCTGGACTAGGAAACACCATATATTTT. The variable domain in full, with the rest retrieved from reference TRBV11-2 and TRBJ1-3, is EAGVAQSPRYKIIEKRQSVAFWCNPISGHATLYWYQQILGQGPKLLIQFQNNGVVDDSQLPKDRFSAERLKGVDSTLKIQPAKLEDSAVYLCASSAGQPGLGNTIYFGEGSWLTVV.

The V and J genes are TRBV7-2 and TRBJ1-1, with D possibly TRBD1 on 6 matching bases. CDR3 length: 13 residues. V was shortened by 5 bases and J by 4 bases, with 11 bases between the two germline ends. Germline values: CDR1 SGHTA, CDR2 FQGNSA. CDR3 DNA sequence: TGTGCCAGCAGCCTAGGACAGCTCACTGAAGCTTTCTTT. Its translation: CASSLGQLTEAFF. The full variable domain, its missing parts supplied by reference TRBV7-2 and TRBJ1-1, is GAGVSQSPSNKVTEKGKDVELRCDPISGHTALYWYRQSLGQGLEFLIYFQGNSAPDKSGLPSDRFSAERTGGSVSTLTIQRTQQEDSAVYLCASSLGQLTEAFFGQGTRLTVV.

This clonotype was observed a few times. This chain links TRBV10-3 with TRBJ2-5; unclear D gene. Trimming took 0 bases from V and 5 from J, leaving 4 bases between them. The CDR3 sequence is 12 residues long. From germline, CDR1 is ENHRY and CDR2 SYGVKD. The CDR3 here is CAISESKETQYF. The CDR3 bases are TGTGCCATCAGTGAGTCGAAGGAGACCCAGTACTTC.

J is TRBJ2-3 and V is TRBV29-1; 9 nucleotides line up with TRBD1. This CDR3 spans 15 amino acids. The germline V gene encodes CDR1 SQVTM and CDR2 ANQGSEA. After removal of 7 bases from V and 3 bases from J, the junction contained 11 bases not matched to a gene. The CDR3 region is CSAGQGLMWTDTQYF. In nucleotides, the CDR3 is TGCAGCGCCGGACAGGGGCTAATGTGGACAGATACGCAGTATTTT.

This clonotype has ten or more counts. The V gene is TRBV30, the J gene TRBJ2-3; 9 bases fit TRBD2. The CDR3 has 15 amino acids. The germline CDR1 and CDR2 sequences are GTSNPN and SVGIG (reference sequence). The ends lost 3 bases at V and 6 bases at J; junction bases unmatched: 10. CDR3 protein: CAWRARGRALDTQYF. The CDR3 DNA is TGTGCCTGGAGGGCTCGCGGGAGGGCCCTCGATACGCAGTATTTT.

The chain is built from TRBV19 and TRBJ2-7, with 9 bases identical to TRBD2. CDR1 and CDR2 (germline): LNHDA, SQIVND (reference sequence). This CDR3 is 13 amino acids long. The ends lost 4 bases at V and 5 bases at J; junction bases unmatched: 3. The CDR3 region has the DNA TGTGCCAGTAGTAAGACTAGCGGCGACGAGCAGTACTTC. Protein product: CASSKTSGDEQYF.

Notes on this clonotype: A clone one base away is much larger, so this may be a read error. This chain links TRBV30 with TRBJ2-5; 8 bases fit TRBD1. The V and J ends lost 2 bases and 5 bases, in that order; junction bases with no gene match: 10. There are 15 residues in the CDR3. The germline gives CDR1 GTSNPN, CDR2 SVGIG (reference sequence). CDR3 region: CAWSQATGVSETQYF. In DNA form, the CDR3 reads TGTGCCTGGAGTCAAGCGACAGGGGTCTCTGAGACCCAGTACTTC. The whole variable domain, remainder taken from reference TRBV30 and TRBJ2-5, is SQTIHQWPATLVQPVGSPLSLECTVEGTSNPNLYWYRQAAGRGLQLLFYSVGIGQISSEVPQNLSASRPQDRQFILSSKKLLLSDSGFYLCAWSQATGVSETQYFGPGTRLLVL.

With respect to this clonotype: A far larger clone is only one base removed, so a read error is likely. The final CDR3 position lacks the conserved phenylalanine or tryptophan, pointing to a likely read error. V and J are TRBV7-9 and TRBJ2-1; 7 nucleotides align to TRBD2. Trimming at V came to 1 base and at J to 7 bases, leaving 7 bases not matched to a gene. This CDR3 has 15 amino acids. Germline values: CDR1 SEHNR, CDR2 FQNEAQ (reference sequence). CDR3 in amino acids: CASSLGPGGTNEQFL. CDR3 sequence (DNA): TGTGCCAGCAGCTTAGGACCGGGAGGTACGAATGAGCAGTTCCTC.

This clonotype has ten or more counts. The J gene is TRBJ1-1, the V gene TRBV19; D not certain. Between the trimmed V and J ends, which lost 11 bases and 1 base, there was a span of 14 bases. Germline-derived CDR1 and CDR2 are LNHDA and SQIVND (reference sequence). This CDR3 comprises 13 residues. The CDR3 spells CAVRMRANTEAFF. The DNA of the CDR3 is TGTGCCGTCAGAATGAGGGCGAACACTGAAGCTTTCTTT.